This T cell receptor (beta chain) was profiled in a study of blood T cell repertoires in COVID-19. Whole-study context: Samples taken during acute and convalescent COVID-19 were collected in the United States, Italy and Spain.

Trimming left V 6 bases short and J 0 bases short, with 11 bases between. This CDR3 is 15 amino acids long. In germline, CDR1 is LGHNT, CDR2 FRNRAP. Participants came from 24 US areas, aged roughly 18 to 90 years. Original analysis: Nucleated cell number was recorded as an estimate derived from reference gene primer amplification. Assay used: immunoSEQ multiplex PCR; TCRdb lists only in-frame clones, some missing. Clone size and V and J calls were adopted from that table, with D and trimming inferred from the DNA. This table holds about 270,000 clones, 70% to 90% found once. This sequence joins TRBV12-5 and TRBJ2-2; no definite D call. Sequenced material: PBMCs or T cells enriched from blood (not recorded which). This sequence was found in a woman younger than 45 with acute COVID-19. CDR3 in amino acids: CASGLDLANTGELFF. The CDR3, as DNA: TGTGCTAGTGGGCTCGACTTGGCGAACACCGGGGAGCTGTTTTTT.